The present T cell receptor (beta chain) was sequenced within a study of OX40 agonist ivuxolimab in advanced cancers. With regard to the full study: Ivuxolimab, which targeted the costimulatory receptor OX40 (CD134), was an agonistic, fully human IgG2 monoclonal antibody. Partial responses occurred in three dose-escalation patients, of whom one had hepatocellular carcinoma and two had cutaneous melanoma. Of the approximately 50 patients in dose escalation, about 20 had hepatocellular carcinoma, some 15 had melanoma, 9 had renal cell carcinoma and 9 had head and neck cancer. Prior anti-PD-1, anti-PD-L1 or anti-CTLA-4 therapy was permitted, and 30% to 50% of dose-escalation patients had received checkpoint inhibitors. Peripheral TCRbeta sequencing was intended to test whether TCR sequence diversity was altered and clonal T-cell expansion was caused by ivuxolimab. The paper reports the monotherapy dose-escalation portion (N ≈ 52 patients) of the phase I ivuxolimab trial. Intravenous ivuxolimab was administered to patients every 2 weeks at six dose levels: 0.01, 0.1, 0.3, 1.5, 3 and 10 mg/kg. A male proportion of around 83% and a mean age of approximately 55 years, ranging from 23 to 79, were recorded for the dose-escalation cohort. Broad study findings and their caveats: On average, CD8+ T cells showed more expanded clones than CD4+ T cells after ivuxolimab. Clonal expansion of both CD4+ and CD8+ blood T cells was observed from baseline to week 6 at doses 0.1 to 3.0 mg/kg. Low levels of normalized T-cell clonal expansion were also seen in some patients who did not respond. In the 0.1-3.0 mg/kg groups, partial responders were among the patients with the lowest normalized peripheral clonal expansion, particularly in CD8+ T cells. Which antigens the clonally expanded peripheral T cells were specific for was not determined.

Patients with autoimmune disease history or receiving systemic immunosuppression were excluded from the trial. Peripheral blood for TCR sequencing was collected from all dose cohorts at baseline, on cycle 4 day 1, and on cycle 7 day 1. Samples came from an open-label, multicenter, first-in-human phase I dose-escalation trial of ivuxolimab. Adults with locally advanced or metastatic head and neck squamous cell, hepatocellular, melanoma or renal cell carcinoma were enrolled in the trial. Before TCR sequencing, CD4+ and CD8+ T cells were separately sorted from peripheral blood. Turning to this clone: Its antigen has not been determined. Per-nucleotide qualities are absent, and no much larger clonotype sits a single base away.

V gives up 4 bases and J gives up 6 bases, and the segment between their germline ends measures 16 bases. The CDR3 contains 14 residues, cysteine and phenylalanine counted. Only the CDR3 region is kept as DNA, spanning 42 bases read in frame from base 1. CDR1 and CDR2 are read off the germline V gene (reference sequence) as GTSNPN and SVGIG. For sequencing of the TCRbeta CDR3 region, genomic DNA was extracted from the sorted cells. The immunoSEQ Assay was used for sequencing of TCRbeta CDR3 regions. TCRdb mirrors the immuneACCESS table, restricted to in-frame sequences. Some clones are absent from its copies; in checked studies, under half trace to an unresolved V gene, and the reason for the others is unknown. This sample comprises about 83,000 clones, 75% to 95% of them detected only once. The ten largest clones take up under 9.5% of the sample.

The sequence came from an adult with an advanced solid tumor such as melanoma, head and neck, liver or kidney cancer. Specimen: CD4+ or CD8+ T cells sorted from blood, collected in a trial of the OX40 agonist ivuxolimab. Here the chain combines TRBV30 and TRBJ2-1, and possibly TRBD1, on 7 matching bases. The CDR3 region has the sequence CAWNPAGGGNEQFF. The DNA is TGTGCCTGGAACCCGGCAGGGGGAGGCAATGAGCAGTTCTTC.